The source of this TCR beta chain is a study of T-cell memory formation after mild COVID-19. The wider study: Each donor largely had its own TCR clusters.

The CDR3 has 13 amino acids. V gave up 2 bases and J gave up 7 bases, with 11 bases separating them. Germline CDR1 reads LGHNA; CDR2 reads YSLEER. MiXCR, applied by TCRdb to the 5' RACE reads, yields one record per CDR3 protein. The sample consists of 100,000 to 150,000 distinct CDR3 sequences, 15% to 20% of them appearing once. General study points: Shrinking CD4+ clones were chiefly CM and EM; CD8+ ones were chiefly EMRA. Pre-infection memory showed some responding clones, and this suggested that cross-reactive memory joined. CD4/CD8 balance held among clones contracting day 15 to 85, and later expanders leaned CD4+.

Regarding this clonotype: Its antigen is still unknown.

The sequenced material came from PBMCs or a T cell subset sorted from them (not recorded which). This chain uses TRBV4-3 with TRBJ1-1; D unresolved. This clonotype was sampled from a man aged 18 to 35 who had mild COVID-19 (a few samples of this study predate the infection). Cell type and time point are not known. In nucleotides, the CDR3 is TGCGCCAGCAGCCAAAATGTGGGTAATGAAGCTTTCTTT. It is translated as CASSQNVGNEAFF.